The present T cell receptor beta chain was sequenced within a study of molecular identifiers for immune sequencing clone quantification. Study findings and constraints: Clones of above 20 RNA copies carried over 97% of effector molecules; in naive cells they carried under 1%. Reportedly, one cell's Jurkat TCR RNA was detected within 1,200,000 naive CD8 cells.

As concerns this clonotype: Its target is not known. A much bigger clone sits one base away, suggesting this may be a read error.

TCRdb analysed the PCR reads with MiXCR anew, one entry per CDR3 protein. The sample includes about 54,000 distinct CDR3 sequences, approximately 25% of them seen just once. The germline V gene has CDR1 GTSNPN and CDR2 SVGIG (reference sequence). This CDR3 comprises 13 residues. With 10%, 30% or 50% of RNA, roughly 20,000 to 1,000,000 naive CD8 T cells were sequenced. This TCR derives from a human donor in good health. Some libraries in this study had Jurkat cell RNA spiked in. The chain links TRBV30 to TRBJ1-5; D might be TRBD1 (5 bases). The source material was naive CD8+ T cells from blood, with Jurkat cell RNA spiked in. Subset defined: FACS-sorted CD8+CD4-CCR7+CD45RA+ naive T cells. CDR3 amino acids: CAWSEGFNQLQHF. As DNA, the CDR3 is TGTGCCTGGAGTGAGGGGTTCAATCAGCTCCAGCATTTT. The full variable domain, its missing parts supplied by reference TRBV30 and TRBJ1-5, is SQTIHQWPATLVQPVGSPLSLECTVEGTSNPNLYWYRQAAGRGLQLLFYSVGIGQISSEVPQNLSASRPQDRQFILSSKKLLLSDSGFYLCAWSEGFNQLQHFGDGTRLSIL.